This TCR beta chain was identified during a study of OX40 agonist ivuxolimab in advanced cancers. Study information: Having had anti-PD-1, anti-PD-L1 or anti-CTLA-4 therapy before was allowed, and about 40% had some.

Germline CDR1 is SEHNR and CDR2 is FQNEAQ (reference sequence). Unmatched junction bases numbered 15, after V lost 8 bases and J lost 7 bases. The CDR3 runs to 16 residues. Only in-frame clones appear in the TCRdb table, and some are missing; sequencing was by immunoSEQ multiplex PCR. Among some 59,000 clones, about nine tenths were seen once, and the ten largest hold roughly 4.4%. If patients had autoimmune disease history or systemic immunosuppression, they were excluded. J is TRBJ2-2 and V is TRBV7-9, with 8 nucleotides matching TRBD2. This TCR derives from an adult with an advanced solid tumor such as melanoma, head and neck, liver or kidney cancer. The specimen comprised CD4+ or CD8+ T cells sorted from blood, sampled in a trial of the OX40 agonist ivuxolimab. CDR3 nucleotide sequence: TGTGCCAGCCACGGGCTAGCGGGCCCTCGGGGCGGGGAGCTGTTTTTT. It yields the protein CASHGLAGPRGGELFF.